This TCR beta chain appears in the sequencing data of a study of T cell repertoires in cytomegalovirus infection. General study results and limits: Clonotypes of TCR beta that were HLA-C-restricted and CMV-specific dominated the ex vivo response.

The germline gives CDR1 SEHNR, CDR2 FQNEAQ (reference sequence). Trimming took 5 bases from V and 6 from J; bases not matched to a gene: 9. The CDR3 is 14 residues long. This clonotype has more than one count but fewer than ten. Its antigen is not known. TCRdb itself ran the reads through MiXCR, one entry per CDR3 protein. Of fewer than 900,000 distinct CDR3 sequences in the sample, approximately 32% were seen once. This chain joins TRBV7-9 and TRBJ1-1, with 7 nucleotides matching TRBD1. This TCR was sampled from a human donor in good health (CMV status not recorded). Some clones in this sample may be carry-over from other donors' samples. The source material was cultured CD8+ T cells from PBMCs, sampled from culture after CMV antigen stimulation. For the CDR3, the DNA is TGTGCCAGCAGCGGAGGCAGGGGGATCGCTGAAGCTTTCTTT. As protein: CASSGGRGIAEAFF.